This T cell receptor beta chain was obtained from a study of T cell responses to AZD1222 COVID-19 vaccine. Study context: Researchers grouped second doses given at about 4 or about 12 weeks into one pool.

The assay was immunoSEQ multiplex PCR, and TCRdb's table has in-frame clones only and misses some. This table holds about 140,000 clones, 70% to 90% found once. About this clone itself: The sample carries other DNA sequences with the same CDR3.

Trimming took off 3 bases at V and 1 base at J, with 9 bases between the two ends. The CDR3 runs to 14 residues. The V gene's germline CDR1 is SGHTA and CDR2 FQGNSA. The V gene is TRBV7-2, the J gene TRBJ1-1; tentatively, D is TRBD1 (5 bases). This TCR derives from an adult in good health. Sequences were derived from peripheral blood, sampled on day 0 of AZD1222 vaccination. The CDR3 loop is CASSFQGGNTEAFF. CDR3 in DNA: TGTGCCAGCAGCTTTCAGGGAGGGAACACTGAAGCTTTCTTT.